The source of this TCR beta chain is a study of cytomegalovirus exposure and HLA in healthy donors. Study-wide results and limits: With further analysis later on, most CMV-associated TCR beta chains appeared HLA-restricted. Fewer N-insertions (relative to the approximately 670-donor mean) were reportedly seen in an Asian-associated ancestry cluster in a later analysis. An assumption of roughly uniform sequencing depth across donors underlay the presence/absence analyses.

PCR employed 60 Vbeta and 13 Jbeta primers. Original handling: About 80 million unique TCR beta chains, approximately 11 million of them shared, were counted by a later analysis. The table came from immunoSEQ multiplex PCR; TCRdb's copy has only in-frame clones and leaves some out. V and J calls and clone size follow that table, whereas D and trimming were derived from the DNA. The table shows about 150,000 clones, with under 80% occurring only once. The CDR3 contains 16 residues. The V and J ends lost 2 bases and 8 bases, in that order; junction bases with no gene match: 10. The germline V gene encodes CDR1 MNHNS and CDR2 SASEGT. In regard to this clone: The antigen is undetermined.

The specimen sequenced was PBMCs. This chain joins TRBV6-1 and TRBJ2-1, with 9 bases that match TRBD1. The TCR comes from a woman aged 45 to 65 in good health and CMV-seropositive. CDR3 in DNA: TGTGCCAGCAGTGAAATAGGGACAGGGTCTGGGGATGAGCAGTTCTTC. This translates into CASSEIGTGSGDEQFF.